This is a list of T cell receptor beta chains from one sample in a study of blood T cell repertoires in COVID-19. Sequencing was performed with immunoSEQ multiplex PCR; in TCRdb, only in-frame clones are kept and a portion is missing. The table lists approximately 54,000 clones, about four fifths of them singletons. Sequencing was carried out using peripheral blood. The receptors here all came from a woman aged 55-75 years with acute or convalescent COVID-19. The CDR3 runs from the conserved cysteine through the conserved F or W. The D gene is left open where the match is weak. Clone sizes are given selectively: once, few, many, or a class where the clone is expanded.

TRBJ2-1 . TRBV27 15 . CASSFLGASYNEQFF TGTGCCAGCAGTTTTTTGGGCGCCTCCTACAATGAGCAGTTCTTC
TRBJ2-7 TRBD1 TRBV7-6 15 . CASSLGDRGNYEQYF TGTGCCAGCAGCTTAGGGGACAGGGGGAACTACGAGCAGTACTTC
TRBJ2-5 TRBD2 TRBV30 16 . CAWRLEIAGGRKTQYF TGTGCCTGGAGGCTTGAGATAGCGGGAGGCAGGAAGACCCAGTACTTC
TRBJ1-2 . TRBV19 13 . CASSGRVDYGYTF TGTGCCAGTAGTGGGAGGGTCGACTATGGCTACACCTTC
TRBJ2-1 TRBD2 TRBV4-2 17 . CASSQDGVPLSGRVEFF TGTGCCAGCAGCCAAGATGGGGTCCCCCTTAGCGGGAGGGTCGAGTTCTTC
TRBJ1-1 . TRBV2 13 . CASSDRPNTEAFF TGTGCCAGCAGTGACAGGCCGAACACTGAAGCTTTCTTT
TRBJ2-3 . TRBV28 13 . CASSFRGTDTQYF TGTGCCAGCAGTTTCCGAGGAACAGATACGCAGTATTTT
TRBJ2-3 . TRBV3-1/TRBV3-2 14 . CASSQREYKGTQYF TGTGCCAGCAGCCAACGGGAGTACAAGGGCACGCAGTATTTT
TRBJ2-1 . TRBV20-1 11 . CSGGRQAAQFF TGCAGTGGCGGACGTCAAGCGGCGCAGTTCTTC
TRBJ1-3 . TRBV9 15 . CASSVAQHPGNTIYF TGTGCCAGCAGCGTAGCACAGCACCCTGGAAACACCATATATTTT
TRBJ1-5 TRBD1 TRBV30 14 . CAWSVGQGNQPQHF TGTGCCTGGAGTGTGGGACAGGGAAATCAGCCCCAGCATTTT
TRBJ2-3 . TRBV6-6 14 . CASSYGGSTDTQYF TGTGCCAGCAGTTACGGCGGGAGCACAGATACGCAGTATTTT
TRBJ2-7 . TRBV7-9 14 . CASSSSGGGDEQYF TGTGCCAGCAGCTCGTCTGGAGGGGGCGACGAGCAGTACTTC
TRBJ2-2 . TRBV29-1 14 once CSVVQGPNTGELFF TGCAGCGTTGTGCAGGGGCCTAACACCGGGGAGCTGTTTTTT